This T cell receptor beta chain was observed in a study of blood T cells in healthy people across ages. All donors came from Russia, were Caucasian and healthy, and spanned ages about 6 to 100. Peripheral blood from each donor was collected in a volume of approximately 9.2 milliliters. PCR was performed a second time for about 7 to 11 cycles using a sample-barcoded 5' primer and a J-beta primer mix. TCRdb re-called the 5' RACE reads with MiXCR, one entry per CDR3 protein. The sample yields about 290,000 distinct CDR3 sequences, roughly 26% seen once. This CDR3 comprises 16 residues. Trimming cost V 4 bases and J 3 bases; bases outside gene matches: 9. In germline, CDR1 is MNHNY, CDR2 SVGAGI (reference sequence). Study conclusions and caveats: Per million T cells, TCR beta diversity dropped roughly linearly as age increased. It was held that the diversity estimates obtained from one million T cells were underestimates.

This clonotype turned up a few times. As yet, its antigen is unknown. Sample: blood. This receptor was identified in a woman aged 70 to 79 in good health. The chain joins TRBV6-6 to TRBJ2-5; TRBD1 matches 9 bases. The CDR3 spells CASSFQQGAGEETQYF. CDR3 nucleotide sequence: TGTGCCAGCAGTTTCCAACAGGGGGCTGGGGAAGAGACCCAGTACTTC.